This T cell receptor (beta chain) was documented in a study of somatic mutations in cytotoxic T cells in rheumatoid arthritis (dated by TCRdb to about 2017). Study-wide context: Before any treatment started and right after they were diagnosed, patients gave peripheral blood samples (less than 33 ml EDTA). TCRB deep sequencing covered some 60 patients with rheumatoid arthritis along with 20 healthy controls. Whether expanded CD8+ T-cell clones in untreated, newly diagnosed rheumatoid arthritis carry somatic mutations was the study question, and clonality was characterized with TCRB deep sequencing. Some T-cell populations stained with V beta antibodies were sorted by flow on a FACSAria II or Sony SH800 to nearly 100% purity, with sorted V beta1+ cells additionally subjected to TCRB sequencing. Patients and controls did not essentially differ in median age, which was nearly identical between the groups. Overall study outcomes, separate from this receptor: CD8+ T-cell clonality did not differ significantly between rheumatoid arthritis patients and age-matched healthy controls. The slight TRBV07 underrepresentation in patients was not adjusted for multiple comparisons. In about an eighth of the 65 patients, more than 20% of CD8+ cells belonged to the largest CD8+ clone, while several identical CD8+ TCRB sequences were shared between blood and synovial fluid. The expanded CD8+ clones had unknown antigen targets, and not appearing in virus-specific databases did not rule out that they were virus-specific. Healthy controls showed no age-related increase in CD8+ clonality, whereas patients did (Spearman r=0.49).

On an AutoMACS, CD4+ and CD8+ cells were isolated via positive magnetic bead selection, and their purity was verified by flow cytometry. A TCR V beta antibody panel was used in flow cytometry to screen first for clonal expansions, which were then characterized by TCRB deep sequencing of sorted CD8+ fractions. Peripheral blood mononuclear cells were isolated by Ficoll-Paque PLUS density gradient separation. DNA from CD4-enriched, CD8-enriched or PBMC samples was extracted using Nucleospin Tissue or Tissue XS kits and then quantified on a Qubit 2.0 fluorometer. For this clone: Its antigen target is currently unknown. Per-base quality was not reported, and no clone a single base away is much larger than it.

Genomic DNA underwent TCRB CDR3 sequencing using the immunoSEQ assay. As for the authors' bioinformatics: When patient CD8+ clones exceeding 1% were checked against published virus-specific TCRB sequences, only a few matched. Nothing other than productive TCRB rearrangements was included in the analyses. A clone was defined by a unique TCRB CDR3 sequence, and clonality was computed as a productive clonality index based on Shannon entropy. Repertoire overlap for a pair of samples was computed from each clone's template counts relative to total templates per sample. V-gene usage from TCRB sequencing and V-gene usage measured by flow cytometry were correlated (Spearman r of approximately 0.62). The immuneACCESS repertoire file appears here via TCRdb, limited to in-frame rearrangements. These files lack a portion of the clones; in checked studies, under half of the deficit traces to unresolved V genes, and the cause of the others is not known. For V, J and clone size, that table is used; D and trimming come from the DNA. The sample table contains approximately 14,000 clones; only one count was recorded for roughly 82% of them. 25% to 30% of the sample comes from the top ten.

Deletion took 0 bases off V and 4 bases off J, with a span of 1 base between the germline ends. From the cysteine through the phenylalanine, the CDR3 covers 12 amino acids. Left in the record is the CDR3 DNA by itself, 36 bases read in frame from the first base. CDR1 and CDR2 are read off the germline V gene as SGHDN and FVKESK. The TCR originated in an adult with rheumatoid arthritis. Specimen: CD8+ T cells sorted from blood. The chain couples TRBV14 to TRBJ1-5; the D gene is unclear. The CDR3 corresponds to CASSQDNQPQHF. The sequenced DNA: TGTGCCAGCAGCCAAGATAATCAGCCCCAGCATTTT.